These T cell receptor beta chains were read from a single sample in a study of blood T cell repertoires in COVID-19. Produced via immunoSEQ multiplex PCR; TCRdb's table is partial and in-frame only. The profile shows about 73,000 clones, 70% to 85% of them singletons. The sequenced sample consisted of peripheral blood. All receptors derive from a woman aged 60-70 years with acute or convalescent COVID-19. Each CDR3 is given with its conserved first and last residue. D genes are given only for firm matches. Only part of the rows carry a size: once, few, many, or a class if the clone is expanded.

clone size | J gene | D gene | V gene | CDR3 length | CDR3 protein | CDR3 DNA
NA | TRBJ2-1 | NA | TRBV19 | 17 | CASSTQRAGRSYNEQFF | TGTGCCAGTAGTACACAGCGGGCGGGAAGATCCTACAATGAGCAGTTCTTC
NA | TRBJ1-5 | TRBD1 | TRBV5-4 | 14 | CASSAGGSNQPQHF | TGTGCCAGCAGCGCAGGGGGTAGCAATCAGCCCCAGCATTTT
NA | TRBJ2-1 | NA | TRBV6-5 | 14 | CASIPAGIYNEQFF | TGTGCCAGCATCCCGGCGGGGATATACAATGAGCAGTTCTTC
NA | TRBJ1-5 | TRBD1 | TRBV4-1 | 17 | CASSQDGEGGEDQPQHF | TGCGCCAGCAGCCAAGATGGGGAAGGGGGCGAGGATCAGCCCCAGCATTTT
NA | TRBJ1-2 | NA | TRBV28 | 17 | CASSLMVPAGERNGYTF | TGTGCCAGCAGTTTAATGGTCCCGGCAGGGGAGCGGAATGGCTACACCTTC
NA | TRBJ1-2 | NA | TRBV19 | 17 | CASSIDPDKALYYGYTF | TGTGCCAGTAGTATAGACCCCGACAAAGCCCTCTACTATGGCTACACCTTC
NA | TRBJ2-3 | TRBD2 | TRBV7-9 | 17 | CASSPGLAGALTDTQYF | TGTGCCAGCAGCCCCGGACTAGCGGGGGCCCTCACAGATACGCAGTATTTT
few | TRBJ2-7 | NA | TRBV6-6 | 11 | CASSYTYEQYF | TGTGCCAGCAGTTATACCTACGAGCAGTACTTC
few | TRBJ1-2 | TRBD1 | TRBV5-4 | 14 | CASSFTGTGYGYTF | TGTGCCAGCAGCTTTACCGGGACAGGCTATGGCTACACCTTC
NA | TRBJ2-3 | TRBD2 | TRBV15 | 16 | CATSRRQAGLSDTQYF | TGTGCCACCAGCAGACGTCAAGCGGGATTATCAGATACGCAGTATTTT
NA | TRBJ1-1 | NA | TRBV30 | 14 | CAPLVRRPNTEAFF | TGTGCCCCTCTCGTGCGGAGACCGAACACTGAAGCTTTCTTT
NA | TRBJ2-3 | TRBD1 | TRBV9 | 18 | CASSVRQGQDPSTDTQYF | TGTGCCAGCAGCGTACGACAGGGACAGGACCCTAGCACAGATACGCAGTATTTT
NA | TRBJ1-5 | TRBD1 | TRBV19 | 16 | CASSSLARGNNQPQHF | TGTGCCAGTAGTAGCCTCGCCAGGGGGAACAATCAGCCCCAGCATTTT
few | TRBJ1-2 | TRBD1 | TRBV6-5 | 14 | CASSKWDSNYGYTF | TGTGCCAGCAGTAAATGGGACAGTAACTATGGCTACACCTTC
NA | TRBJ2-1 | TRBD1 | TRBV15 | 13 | CATSSGTVNEQFF | TGTGCCACCAGCAGCGGGACAGTCAATGAGCAGTTCTTC
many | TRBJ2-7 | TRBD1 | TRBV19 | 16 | CASSTKPSQGAGEQYF | TGTGCCAGTTCGACAAAACCCTCACAGGGGGCAGGCGAGCAGTACTTC
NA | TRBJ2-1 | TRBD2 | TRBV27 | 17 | CASSLVVTSGVDNEQFF | TGTGCCAGCAGTTTAGTGGTGACTAGCGGGGTTGACAATGAGCAGTTCTTC
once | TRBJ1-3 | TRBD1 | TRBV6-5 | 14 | CASRQGTTGNTIYF | TGTGCCAGCAGACAGGGGACGACTGGAAACACCATATATTTT
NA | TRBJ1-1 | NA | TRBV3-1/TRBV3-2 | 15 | CASSQDFQSGGEAFF | TGTGCCAGCAGCCAAGATTTCCAGTCAGGAGGTGAAGCTTTCTTT
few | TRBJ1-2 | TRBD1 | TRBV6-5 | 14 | CASSRTGNPYGYTF | TGTGCCAGCTCAAGGACAGGGAATCCCTATGGCTACACCTTC
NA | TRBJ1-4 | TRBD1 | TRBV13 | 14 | CASSIGQGWGKLFF | TGTGCCAGCAGCATCGGACAGGGTTGGGGAAAACTGTTTTTT
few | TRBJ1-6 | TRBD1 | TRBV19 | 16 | CASRPRTGVDNSPLHF | TGTGCCAGTAGGCCACGGACAGGGGTCGATAATTCACCCCTCCACTTT
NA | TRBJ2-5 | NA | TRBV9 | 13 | CASSAHTGETQYF | TGTGCCAGCAGCGCTCACACGGGGGAGACCCAGTACTTC
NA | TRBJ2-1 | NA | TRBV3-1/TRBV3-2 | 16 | CASSQDRLGPYNEQFF | TGTGCCAGCAGCCAAGATCGGCTAGGCCCCTACAATGAGCAGTTCTTC
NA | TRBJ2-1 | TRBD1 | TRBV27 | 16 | CASRDRPRSPYNEQFF | TGTGCCAGCAGGGACAGGCCTCGGAGTCCCTACAATGAGCAGTTCTTC
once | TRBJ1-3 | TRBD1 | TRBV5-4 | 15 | CASSANQGAGNTIYF | TGTGCCAGCAGCGCTAATCAGGGGGCTGGAAACACCATATATTTT
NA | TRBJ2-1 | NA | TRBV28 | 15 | CASRPAGASYNEQFF | TGTGCCAGCAGGCCGGCGGGGGCCTCCTACAATGAGCAGTTCTTC
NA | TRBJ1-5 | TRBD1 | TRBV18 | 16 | CASSPADRGSGQPQHF | TGTGCCAGCTCACCAGCCGACAGGGGGTCCGGTCAGCCCCAGCATTTT
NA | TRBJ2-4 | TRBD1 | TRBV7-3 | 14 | CASSSGTGGTIQYF | TGTGCCAGCAGCTCTGGGACAGGGGGTACCATTCAGTACTTC
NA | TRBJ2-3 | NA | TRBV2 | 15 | CASSVNQGAADTQYF | TGTGCCAGCAGTGTCAATCAGGGCGCCGCAGATACGCAGTATTTT
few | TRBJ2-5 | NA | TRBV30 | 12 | CAWTLASETQYF | TGTGCCTGGACCTTAGCGAGCGAGACCCAGTACTTC
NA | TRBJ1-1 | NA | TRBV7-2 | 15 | CASSSAPGRDTEAFF | TGTGCCAGCAGCTCCGCACCAGGGCGAGACACTGAAGCTTTCTTT
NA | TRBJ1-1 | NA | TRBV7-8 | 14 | CASSFPQGNTEAFF | TGTGCCAGCAGCTTTCCACAGGGGAACACTGAAGCTTTCTTT
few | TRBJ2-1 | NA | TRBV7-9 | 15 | CASSPKGGAYNEQFF | TGTGCCAGCAGCCCCAAGGGGGGGGCCTACAATGAGCAGTTCTTC
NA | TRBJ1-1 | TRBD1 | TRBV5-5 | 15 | CASSLARTGMAEAFF | TGTGCCAGCAGCTTGGCCCGGACAGGGATGGCTGAAGCTTTCTTT
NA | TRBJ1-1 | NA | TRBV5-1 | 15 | CASSDLRGANTEAFF | TGCGCCAGCAGTGACCTCAGGGGCGCGAACACTGAAGCTTTCTTT
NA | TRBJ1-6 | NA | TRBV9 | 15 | CASSAARGTNSPLHF | TGTGCCAGCAGCGCTGCCAGGGGAACTAATTCACCCCTCCACTTT
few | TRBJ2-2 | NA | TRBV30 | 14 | CAWIGGGGTGELFF | TGTGCCTGGATCGGGGGAGGGGGCACCGGGGAGCTGTTTTTT
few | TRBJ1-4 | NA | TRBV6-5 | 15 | CASSPSGGPNEKLFF | TGTGCCAGCAGCCCCTCGGGGGGTCCTAATGAAAAACTGTTTTTT
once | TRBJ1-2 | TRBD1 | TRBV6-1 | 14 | CASSDRDRGYGYTF | TGTGCCAGCAGTGACCGGGACAGGGGCTATGGCTACACCTTC
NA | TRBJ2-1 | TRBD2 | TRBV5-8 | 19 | CASSFWASGGASSYNEQFF | TGTGCCAGCAGCTTTTGGGCTAGCGGGGGGGCTAGCTCCTACAATGAGCAGTTCTTC
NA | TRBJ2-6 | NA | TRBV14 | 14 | CASSLRSLANVLTF | TGTGCCAGCAGCCTCAGAAGTTTGGCCAACGTCCTGACTTTC
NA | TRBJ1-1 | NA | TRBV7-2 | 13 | CASSLERITEAFF | TGTGCCAGCAGCTTGGAGAGAATCACTGAAGCTTTCTTT
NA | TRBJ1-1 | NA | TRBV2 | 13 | CASSKEETAEAFF | TGTGCCAGCAGCAAAGAGGAGACAGCCGAAGCTTTCTTT
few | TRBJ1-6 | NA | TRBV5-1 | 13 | CASSSTGDSPLHF | TGCGCCAGCAGCTCCACAGGAGATTCACCCCTCCACTTT
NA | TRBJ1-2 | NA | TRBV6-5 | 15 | CASSYEATGVLGYTF | TGTGCCAGCAGTTACGAGGCTACGGGGGTTCTGGGCTACACCTTC